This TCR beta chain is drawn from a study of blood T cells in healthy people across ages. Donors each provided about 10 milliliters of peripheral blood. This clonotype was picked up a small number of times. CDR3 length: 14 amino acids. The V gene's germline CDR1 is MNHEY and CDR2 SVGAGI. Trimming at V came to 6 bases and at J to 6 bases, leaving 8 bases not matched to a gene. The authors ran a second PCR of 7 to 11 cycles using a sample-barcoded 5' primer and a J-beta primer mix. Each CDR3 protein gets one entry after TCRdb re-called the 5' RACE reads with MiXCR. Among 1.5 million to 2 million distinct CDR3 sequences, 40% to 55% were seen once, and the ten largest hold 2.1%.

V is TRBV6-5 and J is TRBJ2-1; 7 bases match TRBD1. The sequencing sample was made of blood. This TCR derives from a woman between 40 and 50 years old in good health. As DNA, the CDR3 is TGTGCCAGCAGATACGGACAGGCGCCCAATGAGCAGTTCTTC. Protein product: CASRYGQAPNEQFF.